The 29 T cell receptor beta chains below were found in one sample sequenced in a study of blood T cell repertoires in COVID-19 (dated by TCRdb to the early 2020s). Libraries were made using the immunoSEQ multiplex PCR assay. This is the immuneACCESS table as TCRdb keeps it, with only in-frame sequences that have V and J called. A part of the clones is gone; compared with another copy, unresolved V genes explain less than half, and the rest is unexplained. The sample data list 300,000 to 450,000 clones, and about 89% of these were observed just once. Together, the top ten hold 8% to 13% of the sample. The sequenced material came from peripheral blood. The receptors derive from a woman aged 30 to 39 with COVID-19, enrolled during active disease.

This clone occurred once. The chain combines TRBV6-6 with TRBJ2-1, with D possibly being TRBD1 (6 bases). CDR3 size: 14 residues. The germline CDR1 and CDR2 sequences are MNHNY and SVGAGI (reference sequence). V was cut by 2 bases and J by 3 bases, with 8 bases left in between. CDR3 protein: CASSYRDNYNEQFF. CDR3 nucleotide sequence: TGTGCCAGCAGTTACCGGGACAACTACAATGAGCAGTTCTTC.

This chain links TRBV29-1 with TRBJ1-5; 7 nucleotides line up with TRBD1. This CDR3 contains 12 residues. Germline V gene lookup returns CDR1 SQVTM and CDR2 ANQGSEA. With V trimmed by 6 bases and J by 2 bases, 1 base remained unmatched. The CDR3 DNA follows: TGCAGCGTCAGGGGGGGCAATCAGCCCCAGCATTTT. It codes for CSVRGGNQPQHF. Looking up the rest from reference TRBV29-1 and TRBJ1-5 gives the full variable domain: SAVISQKPSRDICQRGTSLTIQCQVDSQVTMMFWYRQQPGQSLTLIATANQGSEATYESGFVIDKFPISRPNLTFSTLTVSNMSPEDSSIYLCSVRGGNQPQHFGDGTRLSIL.

This rearrangement joins TRBV4-1 to TRBJ2-3; no firm D call. This CDR3 region has 12 residues. V was shortened by 3 bases and J by 6 bases, with 7 bases between the two germline ends. Germline loops: CDR1 MGHRA, CDR2 YSYEKL. This CDR3 is CASSHQLDTQYF. The CDR3 region has the DNA TGCGCCAGCAGCCACCAGTTGGATACGCAGTATTTT.

CDR3 protein: CASSRTGGAGGYTF. The CDR3 nucleotides are TGTGCCAGCAGTAGAACAGGGGGCGCCGGTGGCTACACCTTC. The rearrangement uses TRBV6-2 or TRBV6-3 and TRBJ1-2; 9 nucleotides line up with TRBD1. V gave up 5 bases and J gave up 7 bases; unmatched junction bases: 8. CDR1 and CDR2 (germline): MNHEY, SVGEGT. The CDR3 is 14 residues long.

This chain links TRBV9 with TRBJ2-1, with TRBD2 matching 13 bases. The V segment lost 4 bases and the J segment 6 bases; nucleotides outside the gene matches: 4. CDR1 SGDLS and CDR2 YYNGEE come from the germline V gene. This CDR3 contains 15 residues. CDR3 coding DNA: TGTGCCAGCAGCCGGACTAGCGGGAGAGTCAATGAGCAGTTCTTC. It encodes CASSRTSGRVNEQFF.

This chain joins TRBV5-1 and TRBJ2-7, with D possibly being TRBD2 (5 bases). This CDR3 has 17 amino acids. Trimming stripped 2 bases from V and 1 base from J, with 19 bases between. Looked up from germline, CDR1 is SGHRS and CDR2 is YFSETQ. CDR3 protein: CASSFGALLGTSYEQYF. CDR3 coding DNA: TGCGCCAGCAGCTTTGGCGCCTTACTAGGCACGTCCTACGAGCAGTACTTC.

V gene TRBV29-1 combines with J gene TRBJ2-1; 7 nucleotides match TRBD2. This CDR3 has 13 amino acids. Germline V CDR1 and CDR2: SQVTM, ANQGSEA. Trimming cost V 4 bases and J 5 bases; bases outside gene matches: 5. CDR3 residues: CSVALAEHNEQFF. The CDR3 region has the DNA TGCAGCGTTGCGCTAGCGGAGCACAATGAGCAGTTCTTC.

The chain joins TRBV5-4 to TRBJ2-5; no firm D call. Trimming removed 2 bases at V and 5 bases at J, with 7 bases between. Germline V lookup: CDR1 SGHNT, CDR2 YYREEE (reference sequence). CDR3 length: 12 amino acids. The CDR3 is CASSFGAETQYF. CDR3 nucleotides: TGTGCCAGCAGCTTCGGTGCGGAGACCCAGTACTTC.

This clone was detected only once. This rearrangement joins TRBV15 to TRBJ2-7; TRBD1 matches 7 bases. Losses at the gene ends were 3 bases for V and 2 bases for J; bases not matched to a gene: 7. CDR1 is LNHNV, CDR2 YYDKDF, per germline (reference sequence). The CDR3 is 15 residues long. Here the CDR3 DNA reads TGTGCCACCAGCAGGTGGACAGGCGTCACCTACGAGCAGTACTTC. Translated: CATSRWTGVTYEQYF.

The V gene is TRBV24-1, the J gene TRBJ2-1; perhaps TRBD2 as D (6 bases). The CDR3 runs to 15 residues. The germline V gene encodes CDR1 KGHDR and CDR2 SFDVKD. V gave up 3 bases and J gave up 2 bases, with 10 bases separating them. CDR3 bases: TGTGCCACCAGTGATCCCGGGACTCCCTACAATGAGCAGTTCTTC. Its protein product is CATSDPGTPYNEQFF.

The V call is TRBV7-3, the J call TRBJ1-6; D unresolved. The V and J ends lost 1 base and 11 bases respectively, with 12 bases between them. The CDR3 is made up of 14 amino acids. Germline CDR1 is SGHTA and CDR2 is FQGTGA. The CDR3 bases are TGTGCCAGCAGCTTAATTGGCGGTGAAGCACCCCTCCACTTT. It specifies CASSLIGGEAPLHF.

This chain connects TRBV4-1 to TRBJ1-1; D unresolved. The CDR3 is 14 amino acids. Deletions cut 3 bases from V and 1 base from J, with 9 bases between. Germline CDR1 MGHRA, CDR2 YSYEKL. As DNA, the CDR3 is TGCGCCAGCAGCCATGTCGACACGAACACTGAAGCTTTCTTT. This codes for CASSHVDTNTEAFF.

The V gene is TRBV6-5, the J gene TRBJ2-3, with 11 bases lining up with TRBD2. The germline V gene has CDR1 MNHEY and CDR2 SVGAGI. V lost 6 bases, J lost 4 bases, and 6 bases stayed unmatched. The CDR3 runs 15 residues. CDR3 protein: CASSLTSGSADTQYF. In DNA, the CDR3 is TGTGCCAGCAGCCTAACTAGCGGGAGTGCAGATACGCAGTATTTT.

The genes are TRBV29-1 and TRBJ2-1; unclear D gene. V lost 7 bases, J lost 3 bases, and 7 bases lay in between. Germline V gene data show CDR1 as SQVTM and CDR2 as ANQGSEA. This CDR3 has 11 amino acids. The CDR3 DNA reads TGCAGCGCTCAGGACTACAATGAGCAGTTCTTC. Amino acid sequence: CSAQDYNEQFF.

The V and J genes are TRBV14 and TRBJ2-1; 13 bases are a match to TRBD2. The CDR3 length is 17 residues. CDR1 SGHDN and CDR2 FVKESK come from the germline V gene. J lost 6 bases, V lost 0 bases, and 5 bases had no gene match. Here the CDR3 DNA reads TGTGCCAGCAGCCAAGAATTACTAGCGGGAGGGCCCAATGAGCAGTTCTTC. Its protein is CASSQELLAGGPNEQFF.

The count of this clone is one. The rearrangement links TRBV15 to TRBJ1-5; TRBD1 might be the D (5 bases). Deletions cut 0 bases from V and 6 bases from J, with 9 bases between. Germline CDR1 reads LNHNV; CDR2 reads YYDKDF (reference sequence). The CDR3 contains 14 residues. The CDR3 loop reads CATSRDRVGQPQHF. The CDR3 bases are TGTGCCACCAGCAGAGACAGGGTCGGTCAGCCCCAGCATTTT.

The V gene is TRBV30, the J gene TRBJ2-2, with TRBD2 matching over 12 bases. V dropped 7 bases and J dropped 5; count of bases not matched to a gene: 5. Germline assignment: CDR1 GTSNPN and CDR2 SVGIG (reference sequence). This CDR3 region has 14 residues. The CDR3 nucleotides read TGTGCCTTCCCGACTAGCGGGAGAACCGGGGAGCTGTTTTTT. Protein sequence: CAFPTSGRTGELFF.

The CDR3 DNA follows: TGTGCCAGCAGTCCCCGGACAGGAAGGGATGAAAAACTGTTTTTT. It yields the protein CASSPRTGRDEKLFF. The chain carries TRBV6-5 and TRBJ1-4; 7 nucleotides align to TRBD1. In germline, CDR1 is MNHEY, CDR2 SVGAGI. V shed 5 bases and J 6 bases; nucleotides not matched to a gene: 9. CDR3 size: 15 residues.

The gene calls are TRBV30 and TRBJ1-1, with 7 nucleotides matching TRBD1. The germline CDR1 and CDR2 sequences are GTSNPN and SVGIG (reference sequence). The CDR3 contains 15 residues. The ends lost 5 bases at V and 1 base at J; junction bases unmatched: 10. The CDR3 DNA follows: TGTGCCTGGTTGACAGGGTTAGTAGGGAACACTGAAGCTTTCTTT. Translation gives CAWLTGLVGNTEAFF.

The rearrangement uses TRBV30 and TRBJ1-6; D perhaps matches TRBD1 (5 bases). Between the trimmed V and J ends, which lost 0 bases and 10 bases, there was a span of 16 bases. Germline-derived CDR1 and CDR2 are GTSNPN and SVGIG (reference sequence). The CDR3 is 15 residues long. CDR3 protein: CAWSVLPRGESPLHF. For the CDR3, the DNA is TGTGCCTGGAGTGTACTACCTCGGGGGGAGTCACCCCTCCACTTT.

This clone was observed a few times. The chain uses TRBV15 and TRBJ2-3; 10 nucleotides line up with TRBD1. CDR3 size: 15 residues. Trimming at V came to 5 bases and at J to 1 base, leaving 3 bases not matched to a gene. Germline V CDR1 and CDR2: LNHNV, YYDKDF (reference sequence). CDR3 sequence: CATSAGTGGTDTQYF. In DNA, the CDR3 is TGTGCCACCAGCGCCGGGACAGGGGGCACAGATACGCAGTATTTT.

This clone has a single count. CDR3 DNA sequence: TGTGCCAGTAGTTCCCGAGGAGCGGGGGACCATACGCAGTATTTT. It is translated as CASSSRGAGDHTQYF. The rearrangement links TRBV19 to TRBJ2-3; 8 bases fit TRBD2. After removal of 5 bases from V and 7 bases from J, the junction contained 11 bases not matched to a gene. Germline loops: CDR1 LNHDA, CDR2 SQIVND (reference sequence). CDR3 size: 15 residues.

The gene calls are TRBV11-2 and TRBJ2-3; D gene ambiguous. The CDR3 is 13 residues long. Trimming left V 2 bases short and J 6 bases short, with 9 bases between. Germline V gene sequence: CDR1 SGHAT, CDR2 FQNNGV. For the CDR3, the DNA is TGTGCCAGCAGCTTACAACTTATGGATACGCAGTATTTT. Protein: CASSLQLMDTQYF.

The chain employs TRBV24-1 and TRBJ2-7; 9 nucleotides line up with TRBD1. This CDR3 has 15 amino acids. The germline V gene encodes CDR1 KGHDR and CDR2 SFDVKD. J was trimmed by 6 bases and V by 3 bases; bases with no gene match: 8. Here the CDR3 DNA reads TGTGCCACCAGTGATCCGGGACAGGGAAATTTCGAGCAGTACTTC. This sequence encodes CATSDPGQGNFEQYF.

CDR3 DNA: TGTGCCAGCAGCTCATCCTTCGTAAGCGACTCTGAGACCCAGTACTTC. This gives the protein CASSSSFVSDSETQYF. This chain uses TRBV7-6 with TRBJ2-5; D is unclear. This CDR3 has 16 residues. V lost 4 bases and J lost 5, with 20 bases in between. The germline gives CDR1 SGHVS, CDR2 FNYEAQ.

This clone was seen more than once but under ten times. The rearrangement links TRBV15 to TRBJ2-7; the D gene is possibly TRBD1 (7 bases). V lost 1 base to trimming and J lost 6 bases, with 16 bases between them. Germline CDR1 LNHNV, CDR2 YYDKDF (reference sequence). The CDR3 is 15 residues long. Here the CDR3 DNA reads TGTGCCACCAGCAGAGGGGGGGACAGCCTCATCGAGCAGTACTTC. This gives the protein CATSRGGDSLIEQYF.

The chain combines TRBV10-1 with TRBJ2-1, with D perhaps TRBD1 (6 bases). CDR3 length: 14 residues. Germline values: CDR1 WNHNN, CDR2 SYGVQD (reference sequence). V lost 0 bases, J lost 9 bases, and 12 bases lay in between. CDR3 loop: CASSESVRGTEQFF. CDR3 nucleotide sequence: TGCGCCAGCAGTGAGTCAGTAAGGGGGACTGAGCAGTTCTTC.

The rearrangement uses TRBV28 and TRBJ1-1; D may be TRBD1 (6 bases). Germline V gives CDR1 MDHEN, CDR2 SYDVKM. The V end lost 6 bases, the J end lost 8 bases, and 22 bases lay between the germline ends. The CDR3 is made up of 15 amino acids. The CDR3 loop is CASSPPPPGQIEAFF. CDR3 sequence (DNA): TGTGCCAGCAGCCCTCCCCCCCCCGGACAGATCGAAGCTTTCTTT.

This chain uses TRBV28 with TRBJ1-4; 8 bases line up with TRBD1. Germline V gene data show CDR1 as MDHEN and CDR2 as SYDVKM. CDR3 length: 15 residues. Trimming cost V 4 bases and J 5 bases; bases outside gene matches: 6. The CDR3: CASSYPGTGNEKLFF. The DNA for the CDR3 is TGTGCCAGCAGTTACCCCGGGACAGGAAATGAAAAACTGTTTTTT.